The following is a T cell receptor (beta chain) sequence with its context. Antigen: not known. These donors counted as nominally healthy when sampled, but unrecorded immune exposures were likely. These data belong to a study of cytomegalovirus exposure and HLA in healthy donors. General study points: Researchers counted over 150 TCR beta chains as cytomegalovirus-associated.

PCR amplification relied on 60 Vbeta primers (plus 13 Jbeta primers). Clones were read by immunoSEQ multiplex PCR, and TCRdb kept only the in-frame ones, dropping some. The table shows some 120,000 clones, with 70% to 80% occurring only once. The TCR was taken from a woman in her thirties or forties in good health and CMV-seropositive. The sample comprised PBMCs.

CDR3 in amino acids: CASSPQLNTEAFF. For the CDR3, the DNA is TGTGCCAGCAGTCCTCAGTTGAACACTGAAGCTTTCTTT. This sequence joins TRBV6-6 and TRBJ1-1; D call uncertain. CDR1 MNHNY and CDR2 SVGAGI come from the germline V gene (reference sequence). This CDR3 has 13 residues. V lost 5 bases to trimming and J lost 0 bases, with 7 bases between them.